This TCR beta chain was sequenced in a study of blood T cells in healthy people across ages. V was clipped by 7 bases and J by 4 bases; unmatched bases: 9. Per the germline V gene, CDR1 is SEHNR and CDR2 is FQNEAQ (reference sequence). The CDR3 loop spans 15 amino acids. This clonotype was picked up a small number of times. The second PCR ran about 6 to 12 cycles with a sample-barcoded 5' primer and J-beta primers. TCRdb called the 5' RACE reads again in MiXCR, with one record for every CDR3 protein. The sample gives approximately 1,000,000 distinct CDR3 sequences, roughly two fifths of which show up once; about 12% is in the top ten. The total RNA that was extracted per sample amounted to at least 5.5 micrograms.

The receptor was isolated from a young man in good health. J is TRBJ1-4 and V is TRBV7-9; 7 bases agree with TRBD1. What was sequenced was blood. DNA of the CDR3: TGTGCCAGCACCCCGTGGGGACAGATTAATGAAAAACTGTTTTTT. This gives the protein CASTPWGQINEKLFF.